Sequencing of this TCR beta chain was carried out in a study of CD8+ T cells in alopecia areata. Whole-study context: Severity in treated patients was scored by percentage of scalp area affected. Study results and limitations: Sequenced scalp T cells also include alphabeta T cells resident in normal skin. Having just one nonresponder leaves the connection between baseline CD8+ expansion and response unresolved.

Regarding this clone: Its antigen is currently unknown.

Following RNA extraction, reverse transcription yielded cDNA that acted as the sequencing template. Produced via immunoSEQ multiplex PCR; TCRdb's table is partial and in-frame only. The profile shows 200,000 to 250,000 clones, 55% to 70% of them singletons. Treatment meaning: oral pan-JAK inhibitor, 5-10 mg twice daily. Starting from PBMCs, sorting isolated CD4+ and CD8+ T cells. This sample comprised CD4+ T cells sorted from blood, obtained at week 4, from a patient treated with tofacitinib. This clonotype was obtained from a human donor with alopecia areata.

The CDR3 coding sequence is TGTGCCAGCTCACGGACAGGGGACCCCCTCTCTGGAAACACCATATATTTT. Its protein product is CASSRTGDPLSGNTIYF. The V gene is TRBV18, the J gene TRBJ1-3; 9 nucleotides line up with TRBD1. CDR3 size: 17 residues. The V gene end was trimmed by 4 bases and the J gene end by 0 bases; junction bases not matched to a gene: 7. Looked up from germline, CDR1 is KGHSH and CDR2 is LQKENI.